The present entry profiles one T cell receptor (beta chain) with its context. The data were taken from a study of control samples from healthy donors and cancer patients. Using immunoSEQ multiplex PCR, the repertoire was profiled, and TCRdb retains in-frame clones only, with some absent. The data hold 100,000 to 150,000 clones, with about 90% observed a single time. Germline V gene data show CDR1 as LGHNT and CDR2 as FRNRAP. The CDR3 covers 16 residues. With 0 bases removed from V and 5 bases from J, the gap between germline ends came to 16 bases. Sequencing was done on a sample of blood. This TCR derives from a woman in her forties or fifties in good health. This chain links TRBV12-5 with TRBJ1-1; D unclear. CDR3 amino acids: CASGLVLGPSGTEAFF. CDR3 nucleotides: TGTGCTAGTGGTTTGGTACTAGGGCCCTCGGGGACTGAAGCTTTCTTT.